These 22 T cell receptor beta chains came from one sample sequenced in a study of identical twins. TCRdb analysed the 5' RACE reads with MiXCR anew, one entry per CDR3 protein. The sample lists about 550,000 distinct CDR3 sequences, around 22% seen once, with approximately 0.49% in the top ten. This sample also appeared in a second study, on yellow fever vaccine responses in identical twins.

Sample: CD4+ T cells sorted from blood. The receptors were gathered from a woman between 18 and 29 years old in good health.

This clonotype was seen only a few times. The chain carries TRBV2 and TRBJ1-2; the D is unclear. Germline V CDR1 and CDR2: SNHLY, FYNNEI. Trimming stripped 7 bases from V and 5 bases from J, with 11 bases between. The CDR3 extends over 12 amino acids. The CDR3 protein is CASTRDGYGYTF. The CDR3 DNA sequence: TGTGCCAGCACCCGAGACGGGTATGGCTACACCTTC. Filled out from reference TRBV2 and TRBJ1-2, the complete variable domain reads EPEVTQTPSHQVTQMGQEVILRCVPISNHLYFYWYRQILGQKVEFLVSFYNNEISEKSEIFDDQFSVERPDGSNFTLKIRSTKLEDSAMYFCASTRDGYGYTFGSGTRLTVV.

This clonotype was seen repeatedly, ten times or more. The chain is built from TRBV5-1 and TRBJ2-5, with D tentatively TRBD1 (5 bases). V was shortened by 3 bases and J by 2 bases, with 17 bases between the two germline ends. CDR1 is SGHRS and CDR2 is YFSETQ in the germline V gene. This CDR3 contains 16 residues. The CDR3 coding sequence is TGCGCCAGCAGCTCGATGGGGCGGTCGCTACAAGAGACCCAGTACTTC. Protein product: CASSSMGRSLQETQYF.

This clonotype has only a few counts. A read error may account for a junction end that differs from germline. The chain links TRBV4-1 to TRBJ1-1; 8 nucleotides align to TRBD1. The germline V gene encodes CDR1 MGHRA and CDR2 YSYEKL. This CDR3 is 15 amino acids long. For the CDR3, the DNA is TGCGCCAGCAGCCACGCGGACAGGGACGACACTGAAGCCTTCTTT. Translating it yields CASSHADRDDTEAFF.

In DNA form, the CDR3 reads TGCAGTTCGGGACAGGGAACTTCACCCCTCCACTTT. It yields the protein CSSGQGTSPLHF. J is TRBJ1-6 and V is TRBV20-1; 9 nucleotides align to TRBD1. V lost 8 bases and J lost 9; bases outside the gene matches: 5. The CDR3 has 12 residues. The V gene's germline CDR1 is DFQATT and CDR2 SNEGSKA (reference sequence).

This clonotype was detected a few times. The rearrangement joins TRBV7-9 to TRBJ2-1; 8 bases fit TRBD2. The germline gives CDR1 SEHNR, CDR2 FQNEAQ (reference sequence). V shed 5 bases and J 7 bases; nucleotides not matched to a gene: 10. The CDR3 has 15 amino acids. CDR3 protein: CASSHPGLEGNEQFF. CDR3 nucleotide sequence: TGTGCCAGCAGCCACCCGGGACTAGAAGGGAATGAGCAGTTCTTC. Drawing the rest from reference TRBV7-9 and TRBJ2-1, the complete variable domain is DTGVSQNPRHKITKRGQNVTFRCDPISEHNRLYWYRQTLGQGPEFLTYFQNEAQLEKSRLLSDRFSAERPKGSFSTLEIQRTEQGDSAMYLCASSHPGLEGNEQFFGPGTRLTVL.

The J gene is TRBJ1-1, the V gene TRBV6-1, with unresolved D. This CDR3 is built from 13 residues. The germline V and J ends were trimmed by 6 bases and 4 bases, with 12 bases remaining between them. CDR1 MNHNS and CDR2 SASEGT come from the germline V gene. The CDR3 spells CASRLSKGTEAFF. The DNA for the CDR3 is TGTGCCAGCAGACTTTCAAAAGGCACTGAAGCTTTCTTT.

The CDR3 loop reads CASSGPGLTSSIYEQYF. CDR3 bases: TGTGCCAGCAGTGGTCCGGGACTAACCTCTAGTATTTACGAGCAGTACTTC. V is TRBV6-1 and J is TRBJ2-7; 7 nucleotides align to TRBD2. The CDR3 runs to 17 residues. Germline CDR1 and CDR2: MNHNS and SASEGT. The trim removed 4 bases at V and 4 bases at J, leaving 16 bases unmatched.

This rearrangement joins TRBV19 to TRBJ2-1, with 14 bases matching TRBD2. The junction had 7 bases not matched to a gene; V was cut back by 5 bases and J by 7 bases. The CDR3 runs 16 residues. Germline V gene lookup returns CDR1 LNHDA and CDR2 SQIVND (reference sequence). CDR3 sequence: CASSVGTSGSGNEQFF. The CDR3 DNA is TGTGCCAGTAGTGTAGGGACTAGCGGGAGTGGGAATGAGCAGTTCTTC.

This clonotype came up a few times. The gene calls are TRBV7-7 and TRBJ2-3, with D possibly TRBD1 on 5 matching bases. Trimming removed 5 bases at V and 2 bases at J, with 14 bases between. Germline assignment: CDR1 SSHAT and CDR2 FNYEAQ (reference sequence). This CDR3 has 15 residues. The CDR3 is CASSPLRGSTDTQYF. For the CDR3, the DNA is TGTGCCAGCAGCCCACTAAGGGGATCCACAGATACGCAGTATTTT.

This clonotype was counted only a few times. The chain links TRBV12-3 or TRBV12-4 to TRBJ1-3; unclear D gene. The CDR3 runs to 13 residues. Trimming cost V 5 bases and J 4 bases, with 9 bases left between them. The CDR3 loop reads CASSLNVGNTIYF. The CDR3 DNA reads as TGTGCCAGCAGTCTCAACGTGGGAAACACCATATATTTT.

This clonotype has a handful of counts. This chain joins TRBV20-1 and TRBJ2-1; TRBD2 aligns across 10 bases. In germline, CDR1 is DFQATT, CDR2 SNEGSKA (reference sequence). V trimming: 6 bases; J trimming: 7 bases; junction bases outside the gene matches: 12. There are 15 residues in the CDR3. The CDR3 DNA is TGCAGTGCCATACCTGGGGCTAGCGGGGGAAATGAGCAGTTCTTC. Amino acids: CSAIPGASGGNEQFF.

The gene calls are TRBV2 and TRBJ2-2; weak D call: TRBD2 (5 bases). V was shortened by 8 bases and J by 0 bases, with 7 bases between the two germline ends. Germline V gene sequence: CDR1 SNHLY, CDR2 FYNNEI. The CDR3 totals 13 residues. CDR3 coding DNA: TGTGCCAGCGCTAGCACGAACACCGGGGAGCTGTTTTTT. It encodes CASASTNTGELFF. Filled out from reference TRBV2 and TRBJ2-2, the complete variable domain reads EPEVTQTPSHQVTQMGQEVILRCVPISNHLYFYWYRQILGQKVEFLVSFYNNEISEKSEIFDDQFSVERPDGSNFTLKIRSTKLEDSAMYFCASASTNTGELFFGEGSRLTVL.

The chain employs TRBV2 and TRBJ1-2; possible D gene TRBD1, 6 bases. Germline assignment: CDR1 SNHLY and CDR2 FYNNEI. The CDR3 is 15 residues long. Trimming took 4 bases from V and 4 from J, leaving 16 bases between them. CDR3 nucleotide sequence: TGTGCCAGCAGTGTTGAGGGGGAAGGGGCCTATGGCTACACCTTC. It codes for CASSVEGEGAYGYTF.

In its sample, this clonotype was seen many times. One junction end disagrees with the germline gene, perhaps due to a read error. The chain is built from TRBV5-1 and TRBJ2-2; 9 bases align to TRBD2. The germline CDR1 and CDR2 sequences are SGHRS and YFSETQ. This CDR3 region has 16 residues. The chain's CDR3 is CASSLRLAGNTGELFF. The CDR3 region has the DNA TGTGCCAGCAGTTTGAGGCTAGCGGGAAACACCGGGGAGCTGTTTTTT.

This chain uses TRBV20-1 with TRBJ2-7; tentatively, D is TRBD1 (6 bases). V was shortened by 3 bases and J by 6 bases, with 21 bases between the two germline ends. Per the germline V gene, CDR1 is DFQATT and CDR2 is SNEGSKA (reference sequence). CDR3 length: 15 amino acids. In nucleotides, the CDR3 is TGCAGTGCTAGCGAGACAGGATTGATTCTACCCGAGCAGTACTTC. This sequence encodes CSASETGLILPEQYF.

V usage is TRBV7-3 and J usage is TRBJ2-1; TRBD1 matches 9 bases. Trimming removed 4 bases from V and 7 bases from J; junction bases left unmatched: 11. The CDR3 is made up of 16 amino acids. Germline CDR1 and CDR2: SGHTA and FQGTGA. The CDR3, as DNA: TGTGCCAGCAGCTCAGGAGGGACAGGGTGGTTTAATGAGCAGTTCTTC. Protein product: CASSSGGTGWFNEQFF.

The chain recombines TRBV3-1 with TRBJ2-1; D is unresolved. The V gene lost 4 bases and the J gene lost 9 bases, with 16 bases spanning the gap. Germline CDR1 LGHDT, CDR2 YNNKEL (reference sequence). The CDR3 is made up of 14 amino acids. The CDR3 DNA reads TGTGCCAGCAGCCGGCCTCGAGCTGTCCTTGAGCAGTTCTTC. Residues: CASSRPRAVLEQFF.

The rearrangement joins TRBV9 to TRBJ2-3; D is possibly TRBD2 (7 bases). CDR1 and CDR2 (germline): SGDLS, YYNGEE. The CDR3 covers 15 residues. Trimming shortened V by 0 bases and J by 6 bases, and 14 bases separated the two germline ends. CDR3 protein: CASSVGGGQVDTQYF. CDR3 nucleotides: TGTGCCAGCAGCGTAGGGGGGGGGCAGGTGGATACGCAGTATTTT.

This clonotype was counted only a few times. The CDR3 here is CSAIRSLIAEAFF. CDR3 bases: TGCAGTGCTATACGAAGCCTGATCGCTGAAGCTTTCTTT. This rearrangement joins TRBV20-1 to TRBJ1-1; D gene ambiguous. V lost 4 bases, J lost 6 bases, and 15 bases lay in between. From germline, CDR1 is DFQATT and CDR2 SNEGSKA (reference sequence). The CDR3 is 13 amino acids.

The chain employs TRBV18 and TRBJ2-1, with no clear D. V was clipped by 6 bases and J by 9 bases, with 9 bases between them. This CDR3 spans 11 amino acids. Germline loops: CDR1 KGHSH, CDR2 LQKENI. Written as DNA, the CDR3 is TGTGCCAGCTCGTCCCCCAGTGAGCAGTTCTTC. Translated, it gives CASSSPSEQFF.

This clonotype has just a few counts. The chain uses TRBV28 and TRBJ2-7; 11 positions match TRBD1. CDR3 size: 14 residues. Germline CDR1 MDHEN, CDR2 SYDVKM. After removal of 8 bases from V and 3 bases from J, the junction contained 6 bases not matched to a gene. CDR3 sequence (DNA): TGTGCCAGCGGCGGGACAGGGGGGAACTACGAGCAGTACTTC. As protein: CASGGTGGNYEQYF.

V and J are TRBV20-1 and TRBJ1-1; D gene unclear. Trimming removed 4 bases at V and 1 base at J, with 10 bases between. Germline V CDR1 and CDR2: DFQATT, SNEGSKA (reference sequence). This CDR3 region has 13 residues. DNA for the CDR3: TGCAGTGCTACGGCCGGGGAGAACACTGAAGCTTTCTTT. Amino acids: CSATAGENTEAFF.